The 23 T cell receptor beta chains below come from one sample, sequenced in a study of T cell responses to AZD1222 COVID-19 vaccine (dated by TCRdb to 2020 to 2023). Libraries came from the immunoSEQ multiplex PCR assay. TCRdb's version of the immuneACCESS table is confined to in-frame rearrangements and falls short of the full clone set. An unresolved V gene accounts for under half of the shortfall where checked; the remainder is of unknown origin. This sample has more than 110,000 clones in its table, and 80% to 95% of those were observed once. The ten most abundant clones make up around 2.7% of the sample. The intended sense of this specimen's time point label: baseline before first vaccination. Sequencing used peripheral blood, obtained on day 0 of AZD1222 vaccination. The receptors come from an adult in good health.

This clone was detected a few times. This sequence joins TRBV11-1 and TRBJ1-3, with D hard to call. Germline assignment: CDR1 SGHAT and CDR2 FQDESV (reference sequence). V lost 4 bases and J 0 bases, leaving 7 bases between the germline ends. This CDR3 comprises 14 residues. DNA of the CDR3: TGTGCCAGCAGCTCGGCGGGCTCTGGAAACACCATATATTTT. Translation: CASSSAGSGNTIYF. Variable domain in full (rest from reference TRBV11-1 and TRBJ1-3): EAEVAQSPRYKITEKSQAVAFWCDPISGHATLYWYRQILGQGPELLVQFQDESVVDDSQLPKDRFSAERLKGVDSTLKIQPAELGDSAMYLCASSSAGSGNTIYFGEGSWLTVV.

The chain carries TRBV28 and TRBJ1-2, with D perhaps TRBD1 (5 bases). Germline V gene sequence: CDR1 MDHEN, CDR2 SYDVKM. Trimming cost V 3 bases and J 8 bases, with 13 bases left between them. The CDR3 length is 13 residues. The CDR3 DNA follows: TGTGCCAGCAGTTTGTCCAGGGCCCTAGGCTACACCTTC. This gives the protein CASSLSRALGYTF.

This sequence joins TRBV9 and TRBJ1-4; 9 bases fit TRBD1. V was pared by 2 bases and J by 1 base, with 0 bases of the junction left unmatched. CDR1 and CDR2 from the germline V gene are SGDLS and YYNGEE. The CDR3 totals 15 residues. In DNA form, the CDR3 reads TGTGCCAGCAGCGTGGGACAGGGAACTAATGAAAAACTGTTTTTT. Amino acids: CASSVGQGTNEKLFF. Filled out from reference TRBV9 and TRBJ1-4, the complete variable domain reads DSGVTQTPKHLITATGQRVTLRCSPRSGDLSVYWYQQSLDQGLQFLIQYYNGEERAKGNILERFSAQQFPDLHSELNLSSLELGDSALYFCASSVGQGTNEKLFFGSGTQLSVL.

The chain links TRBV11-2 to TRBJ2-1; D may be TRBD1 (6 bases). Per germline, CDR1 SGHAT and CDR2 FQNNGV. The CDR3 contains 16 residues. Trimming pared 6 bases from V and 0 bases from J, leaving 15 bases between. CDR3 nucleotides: TGTGCCAGCAGGGCAGGGGCTACGAGCTCCTACAATGAGCAGTTCTTC. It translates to CASRAGATSSYNEQFF.

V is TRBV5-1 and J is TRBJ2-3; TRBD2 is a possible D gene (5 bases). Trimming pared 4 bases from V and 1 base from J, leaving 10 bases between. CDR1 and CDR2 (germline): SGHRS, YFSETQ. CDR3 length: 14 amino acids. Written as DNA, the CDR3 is TGCGCCAGCAGCCCGGGAAGTGGCACAGATACGCAGTATTTT. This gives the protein CASSPGSGTDTQYF.

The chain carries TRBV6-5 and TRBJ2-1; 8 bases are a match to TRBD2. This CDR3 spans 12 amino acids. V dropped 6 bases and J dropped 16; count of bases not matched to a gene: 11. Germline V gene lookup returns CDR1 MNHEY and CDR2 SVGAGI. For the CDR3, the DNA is TGTGCCAGCAGCCCAGATGGGGGACTAGTATTCTTC. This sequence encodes CASSPDGGLVFF.

CDR3 sequence (DNA): TGTGCCAGCAGCCAAGGGCTGGGCCGCGACACTGAAGCTTTCTTT. It is translated as CASSQGLGRDTEAFF. The chain carries TRBV3-1 (or the pseudogene TRBV3-2) and TRBJ1-1; no clear D gene. Germline CDR1 reads LGHDT; CDR2 reads YNNKEL (reference sequence). The V end was cut by 1 base, the J end by 3 bases, with 12 bases between. The CDR3 spans 15 residues.

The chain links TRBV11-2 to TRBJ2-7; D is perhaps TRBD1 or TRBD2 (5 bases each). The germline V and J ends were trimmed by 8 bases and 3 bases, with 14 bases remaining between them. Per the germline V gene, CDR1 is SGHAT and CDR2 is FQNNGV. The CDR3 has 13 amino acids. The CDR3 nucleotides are TGTGCCAGCTTAAGTTTGGGGGTCTACGAGCAGTACTTC. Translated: CASLSLGVYEQYF.

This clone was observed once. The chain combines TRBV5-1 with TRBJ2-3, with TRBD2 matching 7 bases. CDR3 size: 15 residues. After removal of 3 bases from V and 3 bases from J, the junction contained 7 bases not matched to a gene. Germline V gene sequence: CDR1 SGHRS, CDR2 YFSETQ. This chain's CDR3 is CASSYGGLRTDTQYF. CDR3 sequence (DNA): TGCGCCAGCAGCTACGGGGGGTTGAGGACAGATACGCAGTATTTT.

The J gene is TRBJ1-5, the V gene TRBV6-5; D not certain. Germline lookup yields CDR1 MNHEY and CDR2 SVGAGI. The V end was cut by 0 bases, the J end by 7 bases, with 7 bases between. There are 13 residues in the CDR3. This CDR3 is CASSYSQRQPQHF. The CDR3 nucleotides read TGTGCCAGCAGTTACTCGCAAAGACAGCCCCAGCATTTT.

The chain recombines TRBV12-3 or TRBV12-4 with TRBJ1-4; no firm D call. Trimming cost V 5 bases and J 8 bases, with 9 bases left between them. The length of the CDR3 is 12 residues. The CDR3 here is CASSPLNEKLFF. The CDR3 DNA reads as TGTGCCAGCAGTCCTTTAAACGAAAAACTGTTTTTT.

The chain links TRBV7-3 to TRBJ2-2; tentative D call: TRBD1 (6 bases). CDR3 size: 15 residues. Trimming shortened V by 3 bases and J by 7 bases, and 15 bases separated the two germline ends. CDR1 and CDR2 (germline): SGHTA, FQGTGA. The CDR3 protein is CASSLGARESGELFF. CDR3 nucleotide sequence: TGTGCCAGCAGCTTGGGGGCCAGGGAGAGCGGGGAGCTGTTTTTT.

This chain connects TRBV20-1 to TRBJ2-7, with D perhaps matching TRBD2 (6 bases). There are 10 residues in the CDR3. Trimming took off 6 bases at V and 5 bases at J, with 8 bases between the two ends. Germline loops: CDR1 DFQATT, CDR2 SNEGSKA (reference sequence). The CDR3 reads CSARRDEQYF. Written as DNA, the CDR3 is TGCAGTGCGCGGAGGGACGAGCAGTACTTC.

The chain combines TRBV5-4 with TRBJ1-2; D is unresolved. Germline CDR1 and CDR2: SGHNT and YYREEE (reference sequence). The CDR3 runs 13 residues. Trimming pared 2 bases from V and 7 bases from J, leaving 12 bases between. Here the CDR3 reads CASSFGPETGYTF. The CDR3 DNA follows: TGTGCCAGCAGCTTCGGACCGGAGACTGGCTACACCTTC.

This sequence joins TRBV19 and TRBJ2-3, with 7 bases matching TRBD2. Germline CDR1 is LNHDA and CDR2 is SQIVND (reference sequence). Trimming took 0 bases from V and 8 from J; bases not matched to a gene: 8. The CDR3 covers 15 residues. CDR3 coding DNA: TGTGCCAGTAGTATAGAGGGAGGGAATCACGGTACGCAGTATTTT. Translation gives CASSIEGGNHGTQYF.

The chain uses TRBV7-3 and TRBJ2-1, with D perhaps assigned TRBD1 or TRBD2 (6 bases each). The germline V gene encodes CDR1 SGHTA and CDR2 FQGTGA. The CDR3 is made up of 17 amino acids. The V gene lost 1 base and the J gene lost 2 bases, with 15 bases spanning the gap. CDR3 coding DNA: TGTGCCAGCAGCTTAAAAGGGGGGCCCAATACCTACAATGAGCAGTTCTTC. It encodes CASSLKGGPNTYNEQFF.

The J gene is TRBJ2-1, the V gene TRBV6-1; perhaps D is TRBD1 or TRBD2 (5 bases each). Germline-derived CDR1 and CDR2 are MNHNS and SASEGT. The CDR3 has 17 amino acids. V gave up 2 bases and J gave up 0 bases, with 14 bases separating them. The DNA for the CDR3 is TGTGCCAGCAGTGAACAGGGAGTCCATAGCTCCTACAATGAGCAGTTCTTC. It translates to CASSEQGVHSSYNEQFF.

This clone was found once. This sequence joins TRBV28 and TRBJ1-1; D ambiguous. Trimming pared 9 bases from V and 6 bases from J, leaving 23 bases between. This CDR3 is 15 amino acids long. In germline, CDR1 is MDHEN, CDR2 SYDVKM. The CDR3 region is CASYIAGTPVSEAFF. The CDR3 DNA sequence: TGTGCCAGTTATATTGCAGGCACCCCCGTATCTGAAGCTTTCTTT.

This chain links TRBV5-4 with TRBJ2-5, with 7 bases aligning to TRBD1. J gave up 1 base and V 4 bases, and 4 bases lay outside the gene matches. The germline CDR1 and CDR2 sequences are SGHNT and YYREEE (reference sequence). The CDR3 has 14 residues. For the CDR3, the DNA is TGTGCCAGCAGCATGGGACAGCCCCAAGAGACCCAGTACTTC. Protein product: CASSMGQPQETQYF.

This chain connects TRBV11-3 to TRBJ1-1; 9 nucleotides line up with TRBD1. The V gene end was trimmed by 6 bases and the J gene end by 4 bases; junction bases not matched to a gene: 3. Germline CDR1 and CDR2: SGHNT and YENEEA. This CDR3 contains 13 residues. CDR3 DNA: TGTGCCAGCAGGGGACAGGGCAGCACTGAAGCTTTCTTT. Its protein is CASRGQGSTEAFF.

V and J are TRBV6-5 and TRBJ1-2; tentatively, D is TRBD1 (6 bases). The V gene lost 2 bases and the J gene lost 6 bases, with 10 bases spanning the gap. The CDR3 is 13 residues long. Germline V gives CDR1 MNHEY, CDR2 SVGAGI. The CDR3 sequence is CASSYTGKNGYTF. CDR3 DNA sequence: TGTGCCAGCAGTTACACAGGGAAGAATGGCTACACCTTC.

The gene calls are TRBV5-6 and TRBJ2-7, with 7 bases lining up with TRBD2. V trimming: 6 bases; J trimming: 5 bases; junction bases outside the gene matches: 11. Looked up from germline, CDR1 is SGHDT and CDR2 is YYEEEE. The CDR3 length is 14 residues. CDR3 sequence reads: CASTPFGGSNEQYF. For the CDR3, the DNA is TGTGCCAGCACCCCTTTCGGGGGGAGCAACGAGCAGTACTTC. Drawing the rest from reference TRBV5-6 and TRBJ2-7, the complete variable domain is DAGVTQSPTHLIKTRGQQVTLRCSPKSGHDTVSWYQQALGQGPQFIFQYYEEEERQRGNFPDRFSGHQFPNYSSELNVNALLLGDSALYLCASTPFGGSNEQYFGPGTRLTVT.

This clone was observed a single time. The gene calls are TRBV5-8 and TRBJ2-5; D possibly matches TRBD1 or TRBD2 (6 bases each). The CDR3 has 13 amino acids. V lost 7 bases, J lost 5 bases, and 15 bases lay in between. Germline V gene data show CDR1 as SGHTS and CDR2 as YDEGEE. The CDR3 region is CASRGGRGETQYF. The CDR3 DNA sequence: TGTGCCAGCCGTGGGGGGCGCGGGGAGACCCAGTACTTC.